The T cell receptor (beta chain) under discussion was sequenced for a study of blood T cell repertoires in COVID-19. As regards this clone: The junction shows a germline mismatch at one end, possibly a read error.

Participant-given clinical history determined each cohort assignment. Data came from immunoSEQ multiplex PCR; TCRdb stores just in-frame clones and leaves some out. This sample yields almost 400,000 clones, of which around 87% are seen a single time; 0.95% to 1% belongs to the top ten. Germline CDR1 and CDR2: MGHRA and YSYEKL. This CDR3 spans 15 amino acids. This chain uses TRBV4-1 with TRBJ2-7; D call uncertain. What was sequenced was PBMCs or T cells enriched from blood (not recorded which). The TCR sequence derives from a woman under 40 with acute COVID-19. In DNA form, the CDR3 reads TGCGCCAGCAGCCAAGATGAGGCCCCAACGTCTCTCCGGGACTTC. It is translated as CASSQDEAPTSLRDF.